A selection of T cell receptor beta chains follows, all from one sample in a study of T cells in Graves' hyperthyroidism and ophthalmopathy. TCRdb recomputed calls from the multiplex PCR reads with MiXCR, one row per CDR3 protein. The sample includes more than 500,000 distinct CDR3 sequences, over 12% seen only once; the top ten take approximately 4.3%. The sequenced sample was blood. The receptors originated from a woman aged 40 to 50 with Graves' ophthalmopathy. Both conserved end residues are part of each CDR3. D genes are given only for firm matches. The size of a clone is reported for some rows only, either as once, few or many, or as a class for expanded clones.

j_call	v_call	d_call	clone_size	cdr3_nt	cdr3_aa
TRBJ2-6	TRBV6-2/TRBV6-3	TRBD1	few	TGTGCCAGCAGTCTCGGGACAGGGGGCGCGGGGGGGGCCAACGTCCTGACTTTC	CASSLGTGGAGGANVLTF
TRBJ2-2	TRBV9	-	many	TGTGCCAGCAGCGTAGCCTATAGGACCGGGGAGCTGTTTTTT	CASSVAYRTGELFF
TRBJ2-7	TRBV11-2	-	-	TGTGCCAGCAGCTTAGAAGAGACAGCCTACGAGCAGTACTTC	CASSLEETAYEQYF
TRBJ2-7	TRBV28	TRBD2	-	TGTGCCAGCAGTTACCGACTAGCGGGAGGTCTCGACGAGCAGTACTTC	CASSYRLAGGLDEQYF
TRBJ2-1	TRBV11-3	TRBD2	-	TGTGCCAGCAGCGGGGAGGGCATAGGATATGAGCAGTTCTTC	CASSGEGIGYEQFF
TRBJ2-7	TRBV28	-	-	TGTGCCAGCAGTCCTACTGGGTCCTACGAGCAGCACTTC	CASSPTGSYEQHF
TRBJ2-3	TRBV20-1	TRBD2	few	TGCAGTGCAAACATTGCCGGGACTAGCGGGAGGTCCTACACAGATACGCAGTATTTT	CSANIAGTSGRSYTDTQYF
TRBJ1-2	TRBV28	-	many	TGTGCCAGCAGTTTGGGGTCGTGGGGGGCTGGCTACACCTTC	CASSLGSWGAGYTF
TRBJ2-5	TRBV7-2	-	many	TGTGCCAGCAGCTTAGTCGGCACACAACAAGAGACCCAGTACTTC	CASSLVGTQQETQYF
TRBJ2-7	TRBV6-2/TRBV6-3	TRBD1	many	TGTGCCAGCAGCGCCCGGGACAGGACTACGACAGGACTCAGCTACGAGCAGTACTTC	CASSARDRTTTGLSYEQYF
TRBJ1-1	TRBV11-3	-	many	TGTGCCAGCAGCTTAACCCATAGCAGTCGAGTATACACTGAAGCTTTCTTT	CASSLTHSSRVYTEAFF
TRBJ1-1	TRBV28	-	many	TGTGCCAGCAGTCCAGCACTGCAGGGGGAAGCTTTCTTT	CASSPALQGEAFF
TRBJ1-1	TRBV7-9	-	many	TGTGCCAGCAGTCTCACGCCCCGTCGGGGGACTGAAGCTTTCTTT	CASSLTPRRGTEAFF
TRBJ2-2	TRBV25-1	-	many	TGTGCCAGCAGTGAATTAGGCCGGGGGGCTACCGGGGAGCTGTTTTTT	CASSELGRGATGELFF
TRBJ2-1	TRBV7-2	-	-	TGTGCCAGCAGCTTTAGGGTAACGGGTTACAATGAGCAGTTCTTC	CASSFRVTGYNEQFF
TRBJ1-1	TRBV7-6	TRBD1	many	TGTGCCAGCAGCCTCGGGACAGGGGCTGCCACTGAAGCTTTCTTT	CASSLGTGAATEAFF
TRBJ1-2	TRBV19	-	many	TGTGCCAGTAGTAAACAGGTTAACTATGGCTACACCTTC	CASSKQVNYGYTF
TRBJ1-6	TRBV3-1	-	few	TGTGCCAGCAGCCAAGAAGCAGGGCCTTTTTATAATTCACCCCTCCACTTT	CASSQEAGPFYNSPLHF
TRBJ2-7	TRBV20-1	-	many	TGCAGTGCTAGGGAGGCCCTTGAGCAGTACTTC	CSAREALEQYF
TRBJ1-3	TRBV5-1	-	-	TGCGCCAGCAGCAGGACAGTAGCTGGAAACACCATATATTTT	CASSRTVAGNTIYF
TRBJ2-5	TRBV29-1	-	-	TGCAGCGTTACCAATTTTGGCTCACAAGAGACCCAGTACTTC	CSVTNFGSQETQYF
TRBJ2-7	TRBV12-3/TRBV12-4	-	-	TGTGCCAGCAGTTTAGGACAGGTGGGTCTGTACTTC	CASSLGQVGLYF
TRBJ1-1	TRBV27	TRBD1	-	TGTGCCAGCAGTATCAGGGGGAGGGGGAACACTGAAGCTTTCTTT	CASSIRGRGNTEAFF
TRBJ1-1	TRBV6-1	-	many	TGTGCCAGCAGTATCCAAAGGTTTACGGCTGAAGCTTTCTTT	CASSIQRFTAEAFF
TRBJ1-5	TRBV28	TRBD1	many	TGTGCCAGCAACTCAGGGGGCGCGGGGCAGCCCCAGCATTTT	CASNSGGAGQPQHF
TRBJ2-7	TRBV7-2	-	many	TGTGCCAGCAGCTTAGAGGGCCAGTCCTACGAGCAGTACTTC	CASSLEGQSYEQYF
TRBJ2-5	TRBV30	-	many	TGTGCTGCAGGGTTAGAGACCCAGTACTTC	CAAGLETQYF
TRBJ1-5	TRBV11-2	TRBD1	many	TGTGCCAGCAGCCAGGGGGAGGGAGGGCAGCCCCAGCATTTT	CASSQGEGGQPQHF
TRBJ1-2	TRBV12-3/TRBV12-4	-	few	TGTGCCAGCATTCGGGGGATCTACACCTTC	CASIRGIYTF
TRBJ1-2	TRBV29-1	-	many	TGCAGCGTTTATTCTAACTATGGCTACACCTTC	CSVYSNYGYTF
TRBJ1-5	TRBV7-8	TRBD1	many	TGTGCCAGCGGACAGGAGGGTGTGCAGCCCCAGCATTTT	CASGQEGVQPQHF
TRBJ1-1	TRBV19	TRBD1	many	TGTGCCAGTAGTGTACAGGGGGCACTCGGGACTGAAGCTTTCTTT	CASSVQGALGTEAFF
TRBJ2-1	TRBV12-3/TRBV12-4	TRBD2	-	TGTGCCAGCAGCCTCAGACTAGCTGGCATGGATGAGCAGTTCTTC	CASSLRLAGMDEQFF
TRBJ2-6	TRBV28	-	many	TGTGCCAGCAGGGAGAGAGCTGGGGCCAACGTCCTGACTTTC	CASRERAGANVLTF
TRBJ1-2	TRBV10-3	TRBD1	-	TGTGCCATCAGGGACAGGGGGCTCGGAGGGGGCTACACCTTC	CAIRDRGLGGGYTF
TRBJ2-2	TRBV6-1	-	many	TGTGCCAGCATCTTGGGGAGGATGTTTTTT	CASILGRMFF
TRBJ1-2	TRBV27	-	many	TGTGCCAGCAGCCCCGACCGGGGCCCTAATGGCTACACCTTC	CASSPDRGPNGYTF
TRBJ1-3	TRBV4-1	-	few	TGCGCCAGCAGCCAGGGGGGAACATCCTACTCTGGAAACACCATATATTTT	CASSQGGTSYSGNTIYF
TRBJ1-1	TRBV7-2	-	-	TGTGCCAGCAGCCTGGCCGGGACTCCTGGTTTCTTT	CASSLAGTPGFF
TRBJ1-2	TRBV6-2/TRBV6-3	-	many	TGTGCCAGCAGTTATTTGAGCAACGCTGATGGCTACACCTTC	CASSYLSNADGYTF
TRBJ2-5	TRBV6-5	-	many	TGTGCCAGCAGGCCTTTAGGAGGGTACCAAGAGACCCAGTACTTC	CASRPLGGYQETQYF
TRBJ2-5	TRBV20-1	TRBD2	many	TGCAGTGCTAGATCCCCGGGACTAGCGGGAGGGGAGACCCAGTACTTC	CSARSPGLAGGETQYF
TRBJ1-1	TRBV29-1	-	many	TGCAGCGTCGAGAGGGGATGGACTGAAGCTTTCTTT	CSVERGWTEAFF
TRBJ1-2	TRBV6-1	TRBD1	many	TGTGCCAGCAGTGGACAGGGGGCGAGGATCTATGGCTACACCTTC	CASSGQGARIYGYTF
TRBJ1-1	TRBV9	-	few	TGTGCCAGCAGCGTAGGGGTTTCGGACACTGAAGCTTTCTTT	CASSVGVSDTEAFF
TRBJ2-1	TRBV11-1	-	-	TGTGCCAGCAGCCCGCTATGCAATGAGCAGTTCTTC	CASSPLCNEQFF
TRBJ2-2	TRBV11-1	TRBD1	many	TGTGCCAGCAGCCACCTTGGACGACAGGGATCGAACACCGGGGAGCTGTTTTTT	CASSHLGRQGSNTGELFF
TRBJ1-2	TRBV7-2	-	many	TGTGCCAGCAGCTTAGACGCGGGAATAACTCGAGGCTACACCTTC	CASSLDAGITRGYTF
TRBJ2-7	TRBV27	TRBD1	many	TGTGCCACCGCGGCAGCAGGGGGCGAGTACGAGCAGTACTTC	CATAAAGGEYEQYF
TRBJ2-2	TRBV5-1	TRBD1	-	TGCGCCAGCAGCTTGTCCGGGACAGGGCGCACCGGGGAGCTGTTTTTT	CASSLSGTGRTGELFF
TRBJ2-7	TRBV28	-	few	TGTGCCAGCAGTTTCGTCTCTAGCGCGGGGTACGAGCAGTACTTC	CASSFVSSAGYEQYF
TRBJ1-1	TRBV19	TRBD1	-	TGTGCCAGTAGTATTGCAGGGGGTTTCTCTACTGAAGCTTTCTTT	CASSIAGGFSTEAFF